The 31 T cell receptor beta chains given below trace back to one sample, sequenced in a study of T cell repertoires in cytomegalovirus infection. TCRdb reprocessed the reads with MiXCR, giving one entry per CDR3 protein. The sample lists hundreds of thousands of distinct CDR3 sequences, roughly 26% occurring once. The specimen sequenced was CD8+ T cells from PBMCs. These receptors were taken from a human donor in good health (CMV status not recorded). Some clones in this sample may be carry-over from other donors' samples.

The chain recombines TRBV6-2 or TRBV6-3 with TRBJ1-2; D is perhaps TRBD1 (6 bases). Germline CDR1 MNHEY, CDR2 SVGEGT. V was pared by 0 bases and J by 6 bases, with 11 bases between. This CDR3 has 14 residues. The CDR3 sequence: CASSYSISGDGYTF. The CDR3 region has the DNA TGTGCCAGCAGTTACTCGATTTCAGGGGATGGCTACACCTTC.

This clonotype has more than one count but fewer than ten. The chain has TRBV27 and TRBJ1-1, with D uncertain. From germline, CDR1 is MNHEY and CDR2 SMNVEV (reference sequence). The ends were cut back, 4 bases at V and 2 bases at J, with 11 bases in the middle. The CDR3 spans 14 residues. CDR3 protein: CASSYVSSNTEAFF. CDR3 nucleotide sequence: TGTGCCAGCAGTTACGTCAGCTCAAACACTGAAGCTTTCTTT.

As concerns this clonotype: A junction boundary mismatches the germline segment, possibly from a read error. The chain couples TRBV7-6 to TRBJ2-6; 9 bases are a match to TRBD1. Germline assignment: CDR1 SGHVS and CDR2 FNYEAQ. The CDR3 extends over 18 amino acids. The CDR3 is CVSSLMEQGANGANVLTF. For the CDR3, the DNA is TGTGTCAGCAGCCTAATGGAACAGGGGGCGAATGGGGCCAACGTCCTGACTTTC. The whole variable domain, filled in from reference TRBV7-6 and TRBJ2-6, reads GAGVSQSPRYKVTKRGQDVALRCDPISGHVSLYWYRQALGQGPEFLTYFNYEAQQDKSGLPNDRFSAERPEGSISTLTIQRTEQRDSAMYRCVSSLMEQGANGANVLTFGAGSRLTVL.

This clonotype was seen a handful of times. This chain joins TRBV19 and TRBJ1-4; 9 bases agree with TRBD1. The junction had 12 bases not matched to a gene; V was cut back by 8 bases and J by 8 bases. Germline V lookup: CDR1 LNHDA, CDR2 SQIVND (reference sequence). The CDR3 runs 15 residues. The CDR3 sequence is CASSPGDRVHEKLFF. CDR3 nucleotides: TGTGCCAGTTCGCCGGGGGACAGGGTACACGAAAAACTGTTTTTT.

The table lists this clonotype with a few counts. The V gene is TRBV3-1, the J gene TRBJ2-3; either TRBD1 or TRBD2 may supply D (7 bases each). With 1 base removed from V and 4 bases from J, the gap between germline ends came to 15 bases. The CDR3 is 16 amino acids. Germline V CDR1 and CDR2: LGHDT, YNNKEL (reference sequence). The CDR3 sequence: CASSQGEGQSADTQYF. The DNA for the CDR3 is TGTGCCAGCAGCCAAGGGGAGGGACAGTCAGCAGATACGCAGTATTTT.

Written as DNA, the CDR3 is TGTGCCAGCAGTTCCTCATTATCCAGGACAGGGCTCGGGAACACTGAAGCTTTCTTT. Translating it yields CASSSSLSRTGLGNTEAFF. The rearrangement uses TRBV6-2 or TRBV6-3 and TRBJ1-1, with 8 bases fitting TRBD1. The trim removed 4 bases at V and 1 base at J, leaving 17 bases unmatched. The length of the CDR3 is 19 residues. Germline lookup yields CDR1 MNHEY and CDR2 SVGEGT.

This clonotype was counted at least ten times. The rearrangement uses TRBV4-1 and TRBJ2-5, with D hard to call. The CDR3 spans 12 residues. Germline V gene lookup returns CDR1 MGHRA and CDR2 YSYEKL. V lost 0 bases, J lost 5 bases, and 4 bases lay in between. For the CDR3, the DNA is TGCGCCAGCAGCCAAGATTCGGAGACCCAGTACTTC. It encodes CASSQDSETQYF.

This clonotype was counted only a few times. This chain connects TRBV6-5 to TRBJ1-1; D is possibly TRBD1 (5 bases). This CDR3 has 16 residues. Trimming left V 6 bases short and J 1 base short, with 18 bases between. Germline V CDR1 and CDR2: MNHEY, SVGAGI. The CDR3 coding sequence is TGTGCCAGCAGCCAGGGACCGATCCTTCGGAACACTGAAGCTTTCTTT. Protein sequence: CASSQGPILRNTEAFF.

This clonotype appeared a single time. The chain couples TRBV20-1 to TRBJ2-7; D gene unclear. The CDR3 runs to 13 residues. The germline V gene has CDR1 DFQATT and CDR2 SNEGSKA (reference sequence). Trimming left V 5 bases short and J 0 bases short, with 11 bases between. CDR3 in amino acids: CSAYGSSSYEQYF. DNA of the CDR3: TGCAGTGCTTATGGTAGTAGCTCCTACGAGCAGTACTTC.

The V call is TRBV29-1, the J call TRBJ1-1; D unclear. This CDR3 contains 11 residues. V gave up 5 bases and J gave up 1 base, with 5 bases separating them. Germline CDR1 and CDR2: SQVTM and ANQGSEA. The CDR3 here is CSVSKNTEAFF. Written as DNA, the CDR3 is TGCAGCGTTTCAAAGAACACTGAAGCTTTCTTT.

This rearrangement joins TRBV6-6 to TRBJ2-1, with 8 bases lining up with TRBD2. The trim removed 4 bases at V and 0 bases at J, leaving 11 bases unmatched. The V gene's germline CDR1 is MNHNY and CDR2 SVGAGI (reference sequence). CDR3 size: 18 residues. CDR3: CASSSSRTSRSSYNEQFF. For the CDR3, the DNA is TGTGCCAGCAGTTCCTCTCGGACTAGCCGGAGCTCCTACAATGAGCAGTTCTTC.

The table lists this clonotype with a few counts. The CDR3 DNA follows: TGCGCCAGCAGCCTCGGGGGAGGGGGCACTGAGCAGTTCTTC. It is translated as CASSLGGGGTEQFF. The chain has TRBV4-1 and TRBJ2-1; the D call may be TRBD1 or TRBD2 (7 bases each). Per germline, CDR1 MGHRA and CDR2 YSYEKL. The CDR3 has 14 amino acids. Trimming removed 4 bases at V and 9 bases at J, with 16 bases between.

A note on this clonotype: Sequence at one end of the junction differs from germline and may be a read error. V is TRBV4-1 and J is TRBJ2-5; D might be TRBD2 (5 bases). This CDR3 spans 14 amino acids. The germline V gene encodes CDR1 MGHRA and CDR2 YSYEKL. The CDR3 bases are TGCACCAGCAGCCAAGATAGCGCCCAAGAGACCCAGTACTTC. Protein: CTSSQDSAQETQYF.

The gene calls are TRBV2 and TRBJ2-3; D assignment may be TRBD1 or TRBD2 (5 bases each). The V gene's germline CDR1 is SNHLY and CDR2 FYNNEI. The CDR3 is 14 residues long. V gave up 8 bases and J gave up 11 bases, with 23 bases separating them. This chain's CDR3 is CASPGGQSSSRQYF. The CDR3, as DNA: TGTGCCAGCCCTGGGGGTCAGTCTAGCAGTCGGCAGTATTTT.

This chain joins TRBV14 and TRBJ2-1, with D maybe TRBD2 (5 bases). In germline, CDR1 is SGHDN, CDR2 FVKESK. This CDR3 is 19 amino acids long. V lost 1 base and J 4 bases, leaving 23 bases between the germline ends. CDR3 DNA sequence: TGTGCCAGCAGCCAAGTGGATGCGGCCCGGACTTATCGATACAATGAGCAGTTCTTC. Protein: CASSQVDAARTYRYNEQFF.

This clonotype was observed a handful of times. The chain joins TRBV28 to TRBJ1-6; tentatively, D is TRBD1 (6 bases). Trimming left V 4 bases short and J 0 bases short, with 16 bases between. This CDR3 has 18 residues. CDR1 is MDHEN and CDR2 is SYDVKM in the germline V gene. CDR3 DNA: TGTGCCAGCAGTTCATTGCGACAGGACCTCTCCTATAATTCACCCCTCCACTTT. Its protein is CASSSLRQDLSYNSPLHF.

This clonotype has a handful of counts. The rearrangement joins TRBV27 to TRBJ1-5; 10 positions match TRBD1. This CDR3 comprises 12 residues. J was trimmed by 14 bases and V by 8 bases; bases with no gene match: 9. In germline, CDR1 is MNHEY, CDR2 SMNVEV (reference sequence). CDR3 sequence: CASRSGDRGEHF. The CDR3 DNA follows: TGTGCCAGCCGTAGTGGGGACAGGGGAGAGCATTTT.

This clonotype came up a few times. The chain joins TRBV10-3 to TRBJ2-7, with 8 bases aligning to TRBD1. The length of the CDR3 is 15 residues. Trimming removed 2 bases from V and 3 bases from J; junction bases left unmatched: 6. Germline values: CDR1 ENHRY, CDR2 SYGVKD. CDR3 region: CAISEPRTGNYEQYF. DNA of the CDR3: TGTGCCATCAGTGAGCCCCGGACAGGGAACTACGAGCAGTACTTC.

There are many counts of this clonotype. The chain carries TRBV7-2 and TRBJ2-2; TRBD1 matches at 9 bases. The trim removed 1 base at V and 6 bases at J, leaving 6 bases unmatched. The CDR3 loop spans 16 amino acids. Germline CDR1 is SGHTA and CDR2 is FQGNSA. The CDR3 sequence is CASSLGDRVFPGELFF. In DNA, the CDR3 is TGTGCCAGCAGCTTAGGGGACAGGGTGTTTCCCGGGGAGCTGTTTTTT.

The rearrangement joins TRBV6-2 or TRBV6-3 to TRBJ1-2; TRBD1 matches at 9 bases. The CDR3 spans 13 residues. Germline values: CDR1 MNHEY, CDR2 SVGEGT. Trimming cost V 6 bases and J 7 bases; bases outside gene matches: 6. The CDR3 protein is CASSSGQGTGYTF. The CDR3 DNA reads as TGTGCCAGCAGCTCGGGACAGGGTACTGGCTACACCTTC.

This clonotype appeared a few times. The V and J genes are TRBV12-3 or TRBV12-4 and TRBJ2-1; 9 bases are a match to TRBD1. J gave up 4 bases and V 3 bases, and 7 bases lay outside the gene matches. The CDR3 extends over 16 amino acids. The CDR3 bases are TGTGCCAGCAGTTTGAGGACAGGGGATATTTACAATGAGCAGTTCTTC. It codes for CASSLRTGDIYNEQFF.

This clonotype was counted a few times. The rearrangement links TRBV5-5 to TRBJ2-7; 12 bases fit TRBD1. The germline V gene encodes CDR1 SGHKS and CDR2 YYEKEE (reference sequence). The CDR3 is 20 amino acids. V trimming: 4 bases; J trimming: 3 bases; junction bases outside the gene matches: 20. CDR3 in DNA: TGTGCCAGCAGCCACGGGACAGGGGGCGGAGAGACCTGGGTCTTCTACGAGCAGTACTTC. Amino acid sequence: CASSHGTGGGETWVFYEQYF.

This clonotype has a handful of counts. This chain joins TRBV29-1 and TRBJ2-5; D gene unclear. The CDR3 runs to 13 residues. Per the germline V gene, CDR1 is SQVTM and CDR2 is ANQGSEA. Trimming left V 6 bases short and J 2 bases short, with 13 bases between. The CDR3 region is CSVTPGRQETQYF. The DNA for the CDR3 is TGCAGCGTCACCCCCGGGCGGCAAGAGACCCAGTACTTC. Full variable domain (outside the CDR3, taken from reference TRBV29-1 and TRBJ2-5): SAVISQKPSRDICQRGTSLTIQCQVDSQVTMMFWYRQQPGQSLTLIATANQGSEATYESGFVIDKFPISRPNLTFSTLTVSNMSPEDSSIYLCSVTPGRQETQYFGPGTRLLVL.

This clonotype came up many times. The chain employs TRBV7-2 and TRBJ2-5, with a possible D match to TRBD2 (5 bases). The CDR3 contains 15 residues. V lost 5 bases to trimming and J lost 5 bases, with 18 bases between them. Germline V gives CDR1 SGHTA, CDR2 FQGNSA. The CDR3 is CASSRELGADETQYF. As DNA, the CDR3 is TGTGCCAGCAGCCGAGAACTAGGTGCTGATGAGACCCAGTACTTC.

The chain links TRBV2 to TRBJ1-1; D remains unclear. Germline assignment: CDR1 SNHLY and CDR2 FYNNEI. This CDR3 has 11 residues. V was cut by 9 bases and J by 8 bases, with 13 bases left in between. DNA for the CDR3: TGTGCCAGTATAATCCTGACAGAAGCTTTCTTT. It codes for CASIILTEAFF.

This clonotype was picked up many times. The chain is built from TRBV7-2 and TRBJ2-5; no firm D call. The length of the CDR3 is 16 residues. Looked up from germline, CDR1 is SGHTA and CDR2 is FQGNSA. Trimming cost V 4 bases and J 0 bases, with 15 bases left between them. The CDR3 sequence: CASSWGRAAYQETQYF. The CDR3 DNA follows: TGTGCCAGCAGCTGGGGTAGGGCCGCCTACCAAGAGACCCAGTACTTC.

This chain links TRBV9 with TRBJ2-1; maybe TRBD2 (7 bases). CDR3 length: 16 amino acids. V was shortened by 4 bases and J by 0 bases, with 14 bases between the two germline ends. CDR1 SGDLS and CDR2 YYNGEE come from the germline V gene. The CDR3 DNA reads TGTGCCAGCAGCTTCCTCGGGGGGCCCTCCTACAATGAGCAGTTCTTC. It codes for CASSFLGGPSYNEQFF. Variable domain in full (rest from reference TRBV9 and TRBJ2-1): DSGVTQTPKHLITATGQRVTLRCSPRSGDLSVYWYQQSLDQGLQFLIQYYNGEERAKGNILERFSAQQFPDLHSELNLSSLELGDSALYFCASSFLGGPSYNEQFFGPGTRLTVL.

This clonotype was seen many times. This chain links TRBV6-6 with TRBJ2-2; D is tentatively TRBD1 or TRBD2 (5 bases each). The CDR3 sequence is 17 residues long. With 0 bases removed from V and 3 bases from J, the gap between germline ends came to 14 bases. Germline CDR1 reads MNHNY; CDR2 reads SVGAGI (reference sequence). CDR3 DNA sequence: TGTGCCAGCAGTTACTCGACGGGTGTGGGGGACACCGGGGAGCTGTTTTTT. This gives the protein CASSYSTGVGDTGELFF.

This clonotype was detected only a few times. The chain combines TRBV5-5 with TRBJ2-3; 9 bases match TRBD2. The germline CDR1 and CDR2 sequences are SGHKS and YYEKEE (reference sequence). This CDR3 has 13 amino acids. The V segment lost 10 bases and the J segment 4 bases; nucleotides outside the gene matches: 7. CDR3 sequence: CAGAGGPSDTQYF. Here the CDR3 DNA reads TGTGCCGGCGCGGGGGGGCCGTCAGATACGCAGTATTTT.

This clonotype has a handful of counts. In DNA, the CDR3 is TGTGCCAGCGGAGAGGGAACTGAAGCTTTCTTT. This gives the protein CASGEGTEAFF. The gene calls are TRBV2 and TRBJ1-1; no definite D call. V dropped 8 bases and J dropped 5 bases, with 9 bases sitting between them. Germline lookup yields CDR1 SNHLY and CDR2 FYNNEI. CDR3 length equals 11 residues.

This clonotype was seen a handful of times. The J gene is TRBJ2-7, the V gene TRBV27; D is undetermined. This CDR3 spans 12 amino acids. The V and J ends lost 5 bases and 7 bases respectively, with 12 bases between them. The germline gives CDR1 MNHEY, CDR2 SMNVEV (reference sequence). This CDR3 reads CASSPSFEEQYF. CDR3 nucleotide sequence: TGTGCCAGCAGTCCCTCCTTCGAGGAGCAGTACTTC.